This T cell receptor (beta chain) was found in a study of T cell repertoires in cytomegalovirus infection. The wider study: CMV epitopes, recently identified HLA-C-restricted and well-studied HLA-B-restricted, were used. Matching HLA type, along with CMV infection, was indicated by public TCR beta signatures.

Study-wide results and caveats: The study identified carriers of CMV plus the relevant HLA from cumulative public TCR beta family frequency. The response measured ex vivo was dominated by TCR beta clonotypes (HLA-C-restricted and CMV-specific).

This clonotype has just a few counts. As yet, its antigen is unknown. Via MiXCR, TCRdb re-called the reads, giving one row per CDR3 protein. The repertoire holds about 770,000 distinct CDR3 sequences, with about 29% as singletons. CDR1 and CDR2 from the germline V gene are MNHEY and SMNVEV (reference sequence). The CDR3 runs to 15 residues. V was shortened by 4 bases and J by 5 bases, with 17 bases between the two germline ends. The chain is built from TRBV27 and TRBJ2-5; D tentatively fits TRBD1 or TRBD2 (5 bases each). The sequencing used cultured CD8+ T cells from PBMCs, collected from culture after CMV antigen stimulation. The receptor was derived from a human donor in good health (CMV status not recorded). Some clones in this sample may be carry-over from other donors' samples. CDR3 amino acids: CASSSYSGPGETQYF. The CDR3 DNA reads TGTGCCAGCAGTTCCTACTCAGGGCCGGGGGAGACCCAGTACTTC.